This T cell receptor (beta chain) was recorded in a study of CD8+CD57+ T cells in acquired aplastic anemia. Looked up from germline, CDR1 is SNHLY and CDR2 is FYNNEI. The CDR3 runs to 11 residues. V was trimmed by 7 bases and J by 2 bases, leaving 5 bases between them. This clonotype was observed a handful of times. The TCR beta profiling, which covered VDJ combination and CDR3 sequence, was carried out using genomic DNA as the template. TCRdb passed the reads through MiXCR, listing each CDR3 protein once. The sample holds over 200,000 distinct CDR3 sequences; 61% are singletons and the top ten take about 31%.

The sample was sorted CD4+, CD8+, or CD8+CD57+ T cells (not recorded which) from PBMCs. This rearrangement joins TRBV2 to TRBJ1-2; D gene ambiguous. The receptor was derived from a human donor in good health. CDR3 in DNA: TGTGCCAGCAAGACAAACTATGGCTACACCTTC. Translated: CASKTNYGYTF.